Shown below are 3 T cell receptor beta chains from a single sample sequenced in a study of T-cell reconstitution after alpha-beta-depleted transplantation in children. Unique molecular identifiers were incorporated during preparation of the TCRbeta library. Using its own MiXCR run on the PCR reads, TCRdb lists one record per CDR3 protein. The sample holds hundreds of thousands of distinct CDR3 sequences, about 15% seen once. Sample: PBMCs from the stem cell graft donor, taken from the stem cell graft. These receptors originate from a human donor who donated a stem cell graft to a child with acute myeloid leukemia.

The chain links TRBV5-1 to TRBJ2-7, with D possibly being TRBD1 or TRBD2 (5 bases each). CDR3 length: 12 residues. Germline V gene sequence: CDR1 SGHRS, CDR2 YFSETQ. CDR3 DNA sequence: TGCGCCAGCAGCTTCTTCGGGACCCTAGGGAACGTC. This sequence encodes CASSFFGTLGNV.

This chain joins TRBV6-6 and TRBJ2-1, with D unclear. The CDR3 has 12 amino acids. The germline CDR1 and CDR2 sequences are MNHNY and SVGAGI (reference sequence). V lost 5 bases and J lost 10, with 12 bases in between. In DNA, the CDR3 is TGTGCCAGCAGTCAGGTTTGGGAAGAGCAGTTCTTC. Protein: CASSQVWEEQFF.

This chain connects TRBV12-3 or TRBV12-4 to TRBJ2-1; D may be TRBD2 (5 bases). The CDR3 extends over 15 amino acids. Trimming cost V 0 bases and J 2 bases, with 8 bases left between them. The CDR3 sequence is CASSLAREPYNEQFF. CDR3 sequence (DNA): TGTGCCAGCAGTTTAGCGAGGGAACCCTACAATGAGCAGTTCTTC.